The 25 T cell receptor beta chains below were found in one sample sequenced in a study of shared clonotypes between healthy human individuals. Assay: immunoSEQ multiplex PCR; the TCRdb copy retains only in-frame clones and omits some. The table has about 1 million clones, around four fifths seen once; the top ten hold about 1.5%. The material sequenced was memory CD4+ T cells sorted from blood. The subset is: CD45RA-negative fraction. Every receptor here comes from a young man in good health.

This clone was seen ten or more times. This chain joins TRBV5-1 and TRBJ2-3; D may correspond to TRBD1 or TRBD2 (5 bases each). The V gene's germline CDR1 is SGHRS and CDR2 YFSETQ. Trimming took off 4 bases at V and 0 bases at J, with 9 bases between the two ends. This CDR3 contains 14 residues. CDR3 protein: CASSRDHSTDTQYF. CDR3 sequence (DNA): TGCGCCAGCAGCCGGGACCATAGCACAGATACGCAGTATTTT.

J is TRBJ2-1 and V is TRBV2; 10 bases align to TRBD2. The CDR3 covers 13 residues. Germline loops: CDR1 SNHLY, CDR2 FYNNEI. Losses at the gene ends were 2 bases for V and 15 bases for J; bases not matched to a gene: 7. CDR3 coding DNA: TGTGCCAGCAGTGAAATAGCGGGGGGCCTAAGGTTCTTC. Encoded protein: CASSEIAGGLRFF. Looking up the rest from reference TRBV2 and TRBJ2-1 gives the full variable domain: EPEVTQTPSHQVTQMGQEVILRCVPISNHLYFYWYRQILGQKVEFLVSFYNNEISEKSEIFDDQFSVERPDGSNFTLKIRSTKLEDSAMYFCASSEIAGGLRFFGPGTRLTVL.

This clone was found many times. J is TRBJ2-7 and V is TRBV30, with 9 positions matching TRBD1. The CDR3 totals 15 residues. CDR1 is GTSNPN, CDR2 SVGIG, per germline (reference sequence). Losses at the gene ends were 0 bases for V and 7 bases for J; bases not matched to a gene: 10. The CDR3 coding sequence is TGTGCCTGGAGTGTACGGGGGACAGGGACTGGGGAGCAGTACTTC. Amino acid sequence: CAWSVRGTGTGEQYF. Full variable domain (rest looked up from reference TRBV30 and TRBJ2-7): SQTIHQWPATLVQPVGSPLSLECTVEGTSNPNLYWYRQAAGRGLQLLFYSVGIGQISSEVPQNLSASRPQDRQFILSSKKLLLSDSGFYLCAWSVRGTGTGEQYFGPGTRLTVT.

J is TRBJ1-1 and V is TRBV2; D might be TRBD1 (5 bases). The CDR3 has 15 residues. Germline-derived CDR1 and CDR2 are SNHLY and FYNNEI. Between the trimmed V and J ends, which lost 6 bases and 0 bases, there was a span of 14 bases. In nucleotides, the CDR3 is TGTGCCAGCAGACCGACATGGGGGTTGAACACTGAAGCTTTCTTT. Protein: CASRPTWGLNTEAFF. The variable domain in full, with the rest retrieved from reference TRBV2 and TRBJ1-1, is EPEVTQTPSHQVTQMGQEVILRCVPISNHLYFYWYRQILGQKVEFLVSFYNNEISEKSEIFDDQFSVERPDGSNFTLKIRSTKLEDSAMYFCASRPTWGLNTEAFFGQGTRLTVV.

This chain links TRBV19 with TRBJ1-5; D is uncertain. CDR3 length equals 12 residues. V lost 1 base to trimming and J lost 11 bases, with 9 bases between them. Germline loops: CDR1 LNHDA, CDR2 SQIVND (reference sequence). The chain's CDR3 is CASSIVAAAQHF. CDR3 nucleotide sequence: TGTGCCAGTAGTATAGTGGCAGCTGCCCAGCATTTT.

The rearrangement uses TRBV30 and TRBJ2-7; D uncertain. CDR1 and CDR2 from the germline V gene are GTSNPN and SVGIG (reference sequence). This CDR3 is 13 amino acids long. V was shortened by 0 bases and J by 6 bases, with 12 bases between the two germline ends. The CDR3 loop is CAWSVRVLGEQYF. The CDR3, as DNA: TGTGCCTGGAGTGTACGAGTTCTGGGCGAGCAGTACTTC.

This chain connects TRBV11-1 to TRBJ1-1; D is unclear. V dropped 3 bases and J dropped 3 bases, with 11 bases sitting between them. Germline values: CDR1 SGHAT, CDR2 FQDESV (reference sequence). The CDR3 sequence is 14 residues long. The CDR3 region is CASSFLSGYTEAFF. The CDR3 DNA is TGTGCCAGCAGCTTTCTGTCGGGGTACACTGAAGCTTTCTTT.

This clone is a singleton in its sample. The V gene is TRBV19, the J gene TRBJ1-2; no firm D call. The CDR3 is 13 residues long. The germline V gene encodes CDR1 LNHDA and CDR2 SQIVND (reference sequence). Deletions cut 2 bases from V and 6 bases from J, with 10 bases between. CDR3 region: CASSIQAIDGYTF. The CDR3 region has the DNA TGTGCCAGTAGTATACAGGCAATTGATGGCTACACCTTC.

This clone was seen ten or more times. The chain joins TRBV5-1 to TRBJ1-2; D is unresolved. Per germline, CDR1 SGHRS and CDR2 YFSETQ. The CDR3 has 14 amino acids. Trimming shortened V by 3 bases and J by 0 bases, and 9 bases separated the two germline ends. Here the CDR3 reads CASSSDTTNYGYTF. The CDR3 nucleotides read TGCGCCAGCAGCTCCGACACGACTAACTATGGCTACACCTTC.

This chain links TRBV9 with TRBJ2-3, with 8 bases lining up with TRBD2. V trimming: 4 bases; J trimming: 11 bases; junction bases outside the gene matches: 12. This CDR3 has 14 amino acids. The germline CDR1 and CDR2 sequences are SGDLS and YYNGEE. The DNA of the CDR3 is TGTGCCAGCAGCCCCCTAGCGGGTTCGGGTGGGCAGTATTTT. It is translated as CASSPLAGSGGQYF.

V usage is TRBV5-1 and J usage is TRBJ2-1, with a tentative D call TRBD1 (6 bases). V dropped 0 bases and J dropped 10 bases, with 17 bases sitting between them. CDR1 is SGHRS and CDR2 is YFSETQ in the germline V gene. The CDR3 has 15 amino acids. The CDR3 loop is CASSLEAGAIREQFF. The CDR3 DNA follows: TGCGCCAGCAGCTTGGAGGCAGGGGCTATTAGGGAGCAGTTCTTC.

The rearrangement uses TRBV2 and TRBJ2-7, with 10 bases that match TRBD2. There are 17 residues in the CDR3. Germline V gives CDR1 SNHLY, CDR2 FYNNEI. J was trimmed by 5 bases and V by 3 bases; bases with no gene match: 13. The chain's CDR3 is CASSEGSGRFGTDEQYF. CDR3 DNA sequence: TGTGCCAGCAGTGAGGGTAGCGGGAGGTTTGGTACCGACGAGCAGTACTTC.

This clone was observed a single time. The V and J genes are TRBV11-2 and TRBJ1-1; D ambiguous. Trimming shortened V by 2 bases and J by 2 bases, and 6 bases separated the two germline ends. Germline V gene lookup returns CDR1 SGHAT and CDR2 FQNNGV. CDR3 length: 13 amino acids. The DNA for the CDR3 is TGTGCCAGCAGCTTAACAGCCAACACTGAAGCTTTCTTT. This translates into CASSLTANTEAFF.

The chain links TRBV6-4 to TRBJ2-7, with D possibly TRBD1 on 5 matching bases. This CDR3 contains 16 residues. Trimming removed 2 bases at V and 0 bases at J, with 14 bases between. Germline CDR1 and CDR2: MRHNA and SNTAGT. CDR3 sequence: CASSDLKGQLSYEQYF. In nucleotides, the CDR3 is TGTGCCAGCAGTGACCTAAAGGGGCAGCTCTCCTACGAGCAGTACTTC.

CDR3 DNA: TGTGCCAGCACCCCCGAAGGGACTAGTTTTCACAATGAGCAGTTCTTC. Its translation is CASTPEGTSFHNEQFF. V usage is TRBV9 and J usage is TRBJ2-1, with 8 nucleotides matching TRBD2. Germline CDR1 is SGDLS and CDR2 is YYNGEE. This CDR3 spans 16 amino acids. Trimming cost V 6 bases and J 5 bases; bases outside gene matches: 13.

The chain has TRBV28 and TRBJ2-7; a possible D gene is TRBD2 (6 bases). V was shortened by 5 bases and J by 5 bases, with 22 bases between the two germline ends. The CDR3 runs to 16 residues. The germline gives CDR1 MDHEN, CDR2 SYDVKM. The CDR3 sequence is CASSPPTGGSPHEQYF. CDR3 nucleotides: TGTGCCAGCAGTCCTCCCACCGGGGGATCACCCCACGAGCAGTACTTC.

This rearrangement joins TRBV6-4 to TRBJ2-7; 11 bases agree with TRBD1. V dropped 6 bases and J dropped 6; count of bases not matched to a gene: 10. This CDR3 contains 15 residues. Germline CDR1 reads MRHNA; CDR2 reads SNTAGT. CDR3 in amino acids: CASRPRTGGLCEQYF. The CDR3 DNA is TGTGCCAGCAGGCCTCGGACAGGGGGCCTTTGCGAGCAGTACTTC.

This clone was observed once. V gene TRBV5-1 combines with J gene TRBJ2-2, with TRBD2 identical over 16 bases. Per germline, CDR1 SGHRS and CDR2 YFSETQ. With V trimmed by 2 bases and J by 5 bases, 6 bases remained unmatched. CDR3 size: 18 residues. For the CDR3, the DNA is TGCGCCAGCAGCTTCGGGACTAGCGGGAGGGCCTCAACCGGGGAGCTGTTTTTT. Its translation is CASSFGTSGRASTGELFF.

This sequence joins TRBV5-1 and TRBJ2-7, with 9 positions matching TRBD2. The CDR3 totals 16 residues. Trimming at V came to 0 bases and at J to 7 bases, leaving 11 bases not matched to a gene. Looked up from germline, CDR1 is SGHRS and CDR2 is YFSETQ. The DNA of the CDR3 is TGCGCCAGCAGCTTGGCGGTTACGAGCGGGGGGACAGAGCAGTACTTC. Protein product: CASSLAVTSGGTEQYF.

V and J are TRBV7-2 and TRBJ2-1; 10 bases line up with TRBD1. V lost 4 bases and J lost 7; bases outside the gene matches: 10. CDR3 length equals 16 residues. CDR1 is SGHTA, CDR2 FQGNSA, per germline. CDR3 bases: TGTGCCAGCAGCTATACCGGGACAGGGGCGGGGAATGAGCAGTTCTTC. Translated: CASSYTGTGAGNEQFF. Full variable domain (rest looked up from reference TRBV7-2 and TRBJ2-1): GAGVSQSPSNKVTEKGKDVELRCDPISGHTALYWYRQSLGQGLEFLIYFQGNSAPDKSGLPSDRFSAERTGGSVSTLTIQRTQQEDSAVYLCASSYTGTGAGNEQFFGPGTRLTVL.

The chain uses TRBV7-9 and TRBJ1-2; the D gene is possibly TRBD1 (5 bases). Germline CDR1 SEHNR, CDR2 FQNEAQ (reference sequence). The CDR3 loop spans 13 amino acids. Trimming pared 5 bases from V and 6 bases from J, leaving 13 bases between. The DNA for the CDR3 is TGTGCCAGCAGCCTGATCACAGGAGATGGCTACACCTTC. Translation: CASSLITGDGYTF.

CDR3 region: CASKPGLGSYEQYF. CDR3 in DNA: TGTGCCAGCAAACCGGGACTTGGGTCCTACGAGCAGTACTTC. The V and J genes are TRBV6-1 and TRBJ2-7; perhaps TRBD2 as D (6 bases). Germline V lookup: CDR1 MNHNS, CDR2 SASEGT. V lost 7 bases and J 1 base, leaving 14 bases between the germline ends. This CDR3 contains 14 residues.

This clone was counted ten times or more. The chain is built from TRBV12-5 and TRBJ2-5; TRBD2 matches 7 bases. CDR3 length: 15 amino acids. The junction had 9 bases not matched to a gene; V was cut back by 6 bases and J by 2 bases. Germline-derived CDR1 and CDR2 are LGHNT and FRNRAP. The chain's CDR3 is CASGPPGRGQETQYF. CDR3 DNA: TGTGCTAGTGGGCCCCCGGGGAGGGGTCAAGAGACCCAGTACTTC.

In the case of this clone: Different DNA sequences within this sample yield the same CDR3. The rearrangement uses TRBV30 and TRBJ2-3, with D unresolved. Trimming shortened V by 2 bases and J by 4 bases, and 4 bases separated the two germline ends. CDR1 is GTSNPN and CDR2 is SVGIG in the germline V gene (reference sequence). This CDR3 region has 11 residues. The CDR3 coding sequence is TGTGCCTGGAGTAGCGCAGATACGCAGTATTTT. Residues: CAWSSADTQYF. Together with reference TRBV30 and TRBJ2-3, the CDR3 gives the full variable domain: SQTIHQWPATLVQPVGSPLSLECTVEGTSNPNLYWYRQAAGRGLQLLFYSVGIGQISSEVPQNLSASRPQDRQFILSSKKLLLSDSGFYLCAWSSADTQYFGPGTRLTVL.

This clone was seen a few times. CDR3 amino acids: CASSGGQRNEKLFF. The CDR3 coding sequence is TGCGCCAGCAGCGGAGGACAGAGGAATGAAAAACTGTTTTTT. The chain links TRBV5-1 to TRBJ1-4; tentative D call: TRBD1 (6 bases). Looked up from germline, CDR1 is SGHRS and CDR2 is YFSETQ. The V end was cut by 4 bases, the J end by 5 bases, with 12 bases between. CDR3 length: 14 amino acids.